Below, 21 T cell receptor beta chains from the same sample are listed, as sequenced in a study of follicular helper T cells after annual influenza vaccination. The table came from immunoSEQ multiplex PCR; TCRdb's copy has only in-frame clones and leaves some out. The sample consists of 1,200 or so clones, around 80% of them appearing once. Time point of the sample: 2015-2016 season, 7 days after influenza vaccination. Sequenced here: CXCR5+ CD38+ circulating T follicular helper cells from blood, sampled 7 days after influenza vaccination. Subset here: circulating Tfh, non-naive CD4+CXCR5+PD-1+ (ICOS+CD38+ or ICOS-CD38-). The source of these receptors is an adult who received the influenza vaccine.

The CDR3 loop reads CATSRKSSGANVLTF. CDR3 in DNA: TGTGCCACCAGCAGGAAGAGCTCTGGGGCCAACGTCCTGACTTTC. The rearrangement joins TRBV15 to TRBJ2-6; unclear D gene. This CDR3 contains 15 residues. Germline CDR1 LNHNV, CDR2 YYDKDF (reference sequence). Trimming removed 3 bases at V and 0 bases at J, with 6 bases between.

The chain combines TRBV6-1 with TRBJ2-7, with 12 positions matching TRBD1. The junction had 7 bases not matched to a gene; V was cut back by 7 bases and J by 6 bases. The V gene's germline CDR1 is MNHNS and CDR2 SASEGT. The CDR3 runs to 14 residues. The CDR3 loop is CASIRDRGLREQYF. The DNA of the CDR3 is TGTGCCAGCATTCGGGACAGGGGGCTTCGCGAGCAGTACTTC.

This chain's CDR3 is CASSYGLAGDTQYF. CDR3 DNA: TGTGCCAGCAGTTACGGCCTAGCGGGGGATACGCAGTATTTT. The chain recombines TRBV6-5 with TRBJ2-3; 9 nucleotides line up with TRBD2. The CDR3 consists of 14 residues. Germline lookup yields CDR1 MNHEY and CDR2 SVGAGI. V shed 2 bases, J shed 6 bases, and the junction held 3 bases outside the gene matches.

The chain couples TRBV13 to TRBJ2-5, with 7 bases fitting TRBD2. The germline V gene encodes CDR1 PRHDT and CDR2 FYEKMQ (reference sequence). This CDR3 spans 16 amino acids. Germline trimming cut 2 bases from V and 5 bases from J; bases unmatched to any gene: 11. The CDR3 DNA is TGTGCCAGCAGCTTAATTGGGGGGGGTCTCTCCGAGACCCAGTACTTC. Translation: CASSLIGGGLSETQYF.

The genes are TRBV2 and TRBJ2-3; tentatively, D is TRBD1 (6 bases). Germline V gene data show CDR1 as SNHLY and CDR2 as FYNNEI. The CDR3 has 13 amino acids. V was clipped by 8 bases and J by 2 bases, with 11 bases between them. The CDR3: CASGGRTTDTQYF. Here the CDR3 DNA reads TGTGCCAGCGGGGGCAGGACCACAGATACGCAGTATTTT.

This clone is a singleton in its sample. Written as DNA, the CDR3 is TGTGCCAGTAGTCTGCGTAGAACCTACGAGCAGTACTTC. It yields the protein CASSLRRTYEQYF. The chain joins TRBV19 to TRBJ2-7; D unclear. The CDR3 contains 13 residues. Germline V gene data show CDR1 as LNHDA and CDR2 as SQIVND (reference sequence). Trimming took off 5 bases at V and 2 bases at J, with 10 bases between the two ends.

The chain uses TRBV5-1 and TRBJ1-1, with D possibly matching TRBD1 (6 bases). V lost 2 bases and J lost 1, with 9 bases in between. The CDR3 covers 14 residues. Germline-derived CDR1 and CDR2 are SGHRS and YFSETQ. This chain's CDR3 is CASSFGGRNTEAFF. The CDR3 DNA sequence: TGCGCCAGCAGCTTCGGGGGGCGGAACACTGAAGCTTTCTTT. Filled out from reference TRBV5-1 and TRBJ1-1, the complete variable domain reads KAGVTQTPRYLIKTRGQQVTLSCSPISGHRSVSWYQQTPGQGLQFLFEYFSETQRNKGNFPGRFSGRQFSNSRSEMNVSTLELGDSALYLCASSFGGRNTEAFFGQGTRLTVV.

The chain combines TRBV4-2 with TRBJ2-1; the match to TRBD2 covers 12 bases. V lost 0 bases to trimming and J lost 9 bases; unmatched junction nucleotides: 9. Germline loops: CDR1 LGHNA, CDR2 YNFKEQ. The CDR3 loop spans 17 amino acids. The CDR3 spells CASSQDPASGRAVEQFF. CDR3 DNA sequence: TGTGCCAGCAGCCAAGATCCCGCTAGCGGGAGGGCTGTTGAGCAGTTCTTC.

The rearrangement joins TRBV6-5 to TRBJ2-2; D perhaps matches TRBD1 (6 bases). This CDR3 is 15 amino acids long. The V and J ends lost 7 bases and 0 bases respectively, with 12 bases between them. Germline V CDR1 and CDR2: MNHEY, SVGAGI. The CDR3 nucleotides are TGTGCCAGCAACACAGGGCATGCGAACACCGGGGAGCTGTTTTTT. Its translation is CASNTGHANTGELFF.

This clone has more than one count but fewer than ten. CDR3 region: CASNPTGQGYEQYF. For the CDR3, the DNA is TGTGCCAGCAACCCCACGGGACAGGGCTACGAGCAGTACTTC. This chain uses TRBV7-2 with TRBJ2-7, with 9 bases identical to TRBD1. CDR1 and CDR2 (germline): SGHTA, FQGNSA. J was trimmed by 3 bases and V by 7 bases; bases with no gene match: 7. This CDR3 is built from 14 residues.

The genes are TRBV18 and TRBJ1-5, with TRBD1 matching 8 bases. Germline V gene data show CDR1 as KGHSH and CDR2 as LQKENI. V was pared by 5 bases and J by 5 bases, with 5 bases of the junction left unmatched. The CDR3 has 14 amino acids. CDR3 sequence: CASSSTGADQPQHF. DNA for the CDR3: TGTGCCAGCTCATCGACAGGGGCGGATCAGCCCCAGCATTTT.

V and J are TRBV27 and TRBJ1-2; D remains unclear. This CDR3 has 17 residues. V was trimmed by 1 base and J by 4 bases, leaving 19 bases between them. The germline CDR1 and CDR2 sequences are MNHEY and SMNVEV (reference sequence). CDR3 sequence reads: CASSLLILPPPGYGYTF. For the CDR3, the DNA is TGTGCCAGCAGTTTATTAATTCTTCCCCCCCCTGGCTATGGCTACACCTTC.

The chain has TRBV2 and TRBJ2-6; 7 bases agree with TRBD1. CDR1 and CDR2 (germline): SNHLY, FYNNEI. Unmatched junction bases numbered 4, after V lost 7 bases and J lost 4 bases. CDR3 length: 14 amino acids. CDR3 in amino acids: CASTGGVGANVLTF. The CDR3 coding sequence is TGTGCCAGCACAGGGGGAGTCGGGGCCAACGTCCTGACTTTC.

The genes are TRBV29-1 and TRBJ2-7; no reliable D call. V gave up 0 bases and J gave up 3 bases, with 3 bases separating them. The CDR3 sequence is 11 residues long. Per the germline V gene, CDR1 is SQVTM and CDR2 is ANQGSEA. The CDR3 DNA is TGCAGCGTTGAAGACAGCTACGAGCAGTACTTC. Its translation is CSVEDSYEQYF.

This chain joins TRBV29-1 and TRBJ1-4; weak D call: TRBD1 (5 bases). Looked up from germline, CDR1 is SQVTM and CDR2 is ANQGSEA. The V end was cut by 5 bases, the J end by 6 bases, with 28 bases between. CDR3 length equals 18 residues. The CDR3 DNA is TGCAGCGTTTTTGAACCGGGACCGTCATTCTCGAGGGATGAAAAACTGTTTTTT. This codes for CSVFEPGPSFSRDEKLFF. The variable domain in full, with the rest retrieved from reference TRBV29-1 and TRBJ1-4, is SAVISQKPSRDICQRGTSLTIQCQVDSQVTMMFWYRQQPGQSLTLIATANQGSEATYESGFVIDKFPISRPNLTFSTLTVSNMSPEDSSIYLCSVFEPGPSFSRDEKLFFGSGTQLSVL.

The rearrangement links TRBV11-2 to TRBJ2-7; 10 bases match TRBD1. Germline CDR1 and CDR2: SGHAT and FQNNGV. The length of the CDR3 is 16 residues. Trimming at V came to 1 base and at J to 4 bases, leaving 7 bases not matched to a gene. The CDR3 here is CASSLGQGTGVYEQYF. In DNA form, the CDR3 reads TGTGCCAGCAGCTTAGGACAAGGGACAGGGGTATACGAGCAGTACTTC.

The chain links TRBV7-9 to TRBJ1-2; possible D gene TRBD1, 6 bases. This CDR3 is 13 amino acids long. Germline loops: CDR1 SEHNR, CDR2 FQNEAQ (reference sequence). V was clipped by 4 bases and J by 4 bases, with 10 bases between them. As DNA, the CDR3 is TGTGCCAGCAGCTCTGACAGGCTCTATGGCTACACCTTC. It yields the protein CASSSDRLYGYTF.

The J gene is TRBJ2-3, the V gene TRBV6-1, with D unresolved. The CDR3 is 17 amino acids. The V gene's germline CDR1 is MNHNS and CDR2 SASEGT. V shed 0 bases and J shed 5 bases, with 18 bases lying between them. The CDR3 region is CASSEALGIFSRDTQYF. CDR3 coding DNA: TGTGCCAGCAGTGAAGCGCTTGGCATCTTCTCACGAGATACGCAGTATTTT.

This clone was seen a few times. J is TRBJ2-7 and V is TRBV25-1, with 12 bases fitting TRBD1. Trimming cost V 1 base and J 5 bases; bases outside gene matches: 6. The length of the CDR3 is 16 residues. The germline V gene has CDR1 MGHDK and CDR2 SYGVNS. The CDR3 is CASSEWGQGARDEQYF. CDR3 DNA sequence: TGTGCCAGCAGTGAATGGGGACAGGGGGCGCGCGACGAGCAGTACTTC.

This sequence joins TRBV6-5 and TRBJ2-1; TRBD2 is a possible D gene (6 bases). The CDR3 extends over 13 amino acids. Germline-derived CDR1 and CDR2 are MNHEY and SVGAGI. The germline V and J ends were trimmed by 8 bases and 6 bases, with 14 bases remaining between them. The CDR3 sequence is CASRRSGRNEQFF. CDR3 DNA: TGTGCCAGCCGTCGTAGCGGTCGCAATGAGCAGTTCTTC.

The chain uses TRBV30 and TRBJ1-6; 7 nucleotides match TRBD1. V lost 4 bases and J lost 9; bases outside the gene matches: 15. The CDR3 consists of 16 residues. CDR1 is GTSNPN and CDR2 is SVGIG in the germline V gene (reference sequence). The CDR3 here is CAWKPRAGGNSSPLHF. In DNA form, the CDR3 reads TGTGCCTGGAAACCCAGGGCAGGGGGTAACAGTTCACCCCTCCACTTT. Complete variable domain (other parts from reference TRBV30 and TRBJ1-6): SQTIHQWPATLVQPVGSPLSLECTVEGTSNPNLYWYRQAAGRGLQLLFYSVGIGQISSEVPQNLSASRPQDRQFILSSKKLLLSDSGFYLCAWKPRAGGNSSPLHFGNGTRLTVT.